This is a list of T cell receptor beta chains from one sample in a study of T cells expressing NK-cell markers. TCRdb re-called the 5' RACE reads and gives one entry per CDR3 protein, without DNA. The sample table includes 200,000 to 300,000 distinct CDR3 sequences. Sequencing input: blood T cells: a sorted CD56 or NKG2C T cell subset, CD4+ or CD8+ T cells, or bulk PBMC T cells (not recorded which). The receptors originated from a young man in good health. CDR3s include the opening cysteine and the closing phenylalanine or tryptophan. The order of the fields is V gene, CDR3 length, J gene, CDR3 protein.

V: TRBV6-5; length: 15; J: TRBJ2-3; CDR3: CASSRSSGSADTQYF
V: TRBV10-3; length: 14; J: TRBJ1-5; CDR3: CAISGQPQGQPQHF
V: TRBV10-3; length: 15; J: TRBJ2-3; CDR3: CAISAYSGSPDTQYF
V: TRBV29-1; length: 13; J: TRBJ1-1; CDR3: CSVQRAENTEAFF
V: TRBV13; length: 13; J: TRBJ2-3; CDR3: CASSTQMTGEQYF
V: TRBV6-5; length: 15; J: TRBJ1-4; CDR3: CASSLSGTTFAGLFF
V: TRBV11-3; length: 13; J: TRBJ2-3; CDR3: CASSPGLPDTQYF
V: TRBV7-2; length: 16; J: TRBJ2-2; CDR3: CASSSVGGIEPGELFF
V: TRBV20-1; length: 13; J: TRBJ2-7; CDR3: CSARGGVGGEQYF
V: TRBV20-1; length: 15; J: TRBJ2-2; CDR3: CSASKDSRNTGELFF
V: TRBV12-3/TRBV12-4; length: 13; J: TRBJ2-2; CDR3: CASSLTQTGELFF
V: TRBV30; length: 12; J: TRBJ1-2; CDR3: CAWTTGLGGYTF
V: TRBV4-2; length: 16; J: TRBJ2-3; CDR3: CASSQGAGGSTDTQYF
V: TRBV2; length: 12; J: TRBJ2-5; CDR3: CASSEALETQYF
V: TRBV3-1; length: 17; J: TRBJ2-1; CDR3: CASSQELLAGGSQGKFF
V: TRBV20-1; length: 13; J: TRBJ2-3; CDR3: CSARDLLGDTQYF
V: TRBV6-5; length: 14; J: TRBJ2-2; CDR3: CASTVTSYTGELFF
V: TRBV20-1; length: 22; J: TRBJ1-5; CDR3: CSARIRPLNRNLGVQSNQPQHF
V: TRBV5-1; length: 15; J: TRBJ1-1; CDR3: CASSLEGYKNTEAFF
V: TRBV18; length: 16; J: TRBJ2-3; CDR3: CASSPPGLAGSDTQYF
V: TRBV29-1; length: 12; J: TRBJ1-2; CDR3: CSVAAGGYGYTF
V: TRBV3-1; length: 14; J: TRBJ1-1; CDR3: CASSLASGNTEAFF
V: TRBV27; length: 13; J: TRBJ1-1; CDR3: CAISEPPNTEAFF
V: TRBV7-8; length: 14; J: TRBJ2-1; CDR3: CASSLGGSRNEQFF
V: TRBV7-2; length: 14; J: TRBJ2-3; CDR3: CASSPDTSTDTQYF